This T cell receptor beta chain was observed in a study of cytomegalovirus exposure and HLA in healthy donors. The study ran its PCR with 60 Vbeta and 13 Jbeta primers. Sequencing was performed with immunoSEQ multiplex PCR; in TCRdb, only in-frame clones are kept and a portion is missing. This repertoire shows about 120,000 clones, about four fifths found once; its top ten account for less than 2.5%. V trimming: 3 bases; J trimming: 1 base; junction bases outside the gene matches: 9. The CDR3 is 17 residues long. Germline CDR1 is LNHDA and CDR2 is SQIVND (reference sequence). Concerning this clone itself: Its antigen is undetermined.

These donors, healthy bone marrow donors, were studied. The study, taken as a whole, reports: Earlier analysis found most TCR beta V segments productive about 90% or about 30% of the time. Among TCR beta chains, those listed as cytomegalovirus-associated numbered over 150. Fewer N-insertions (relative to the 666-donor mean) were reportedly seen in an Asian-associated ancestry cluster in a later analysis.

The sequence came from a woman aged 40-49 years in good health and CMV-seronegative. The sequenced sample consisted of PBMCs. V and J are TRBV19 and TRBJ2-4; 7 positions agree with TRBD1. Written as DNA, the CDR3 is TGTGCCAGTAGTATGCCCTCTCAGACAGGGGCCAAAAACATTCAGTACTTC. It is translated as CASSMPSQTGAKNIQYF.